This entry describes one T cell receptor (beta chain). Its matching antigen is unknown. Patients with autoimmune history or systemic immunosuppression were excluded. The source of the sample is a study of OX40 agonist ivuxolimab in advanced cancers. Study information: Administration of intravenous ivuxolimab to patients occurred every 2 weeks at 0.01 to 10 mg/kg. Overall study results and limits: Circulating CD4+ and CD8+ T cells showed clonal expansion by week 6 at 0.1 to 3.0 mg/kg. Expanded clones belonging to CD8+ T cells outnumbered, on average, those of CD4+.

TCRdb's table, derived via immunoSEQ multiplex PCR, lists solely in-frame clones and lacks some. Among about 69,000 clones listed, about 85% were seen once. V was trimmed by 2 bases and J by 2 bases, leaving 7 bases between them. CDR3 length: 13 residues. The germline gives CDR1 KGHSH, CDR2 LQKENI. Sequenced here: CD4+ or CD8+ T cells sorted from blood, sampled in a trial of the OX40 agonist ivuxolimab. The clonotype comes from an adult with an advanced solid tumor such as melanoma, head and neck, liver or kidney cancer. The chain joins TRBV18 to TRBJ2-7; D remains unclear. The CDR3 coding sequence is TGTGCCAGCTCACCAACGGGTACCTACGAGCAGTACTTC. Translating gives CASSPTGTYEQYF.